This TCR beta chain is drawn from a study of blood T cell repertoires in COVID-19. Original methodology: Researchers report that nucleated cell counts were estimated from reference gene primer amplification. Profiling relied on immunoSEQ multiplex PCR, and the TCRdb table lists in-frame clones only, not all of them. V, J and clone size were drawn from that table, and D and trimming were deduced from the DNA. Of approximately 31,000 clones in the sample, about 85% were seen once. Per germline, CDR1 SEHNR and CDR2 FQNEAQ (reference sequence). J lost 2 bases, V lost 5 bases, and 9 bases had no gene match. CDR3 length equals 17 residues.

The specimen sequenced was peripheral blood. The clonotype comes from a woman of 80 years or more with active or convalescent COVID-19. This sequence joins TRBV7-9 and TRBJ2-1, with TRBD2 identical over 10 bases. The CDR3 is CASSGSSGGNPYNEQFF. The DNA of the CDR3 is TGTGCCAGCAGCGGGTCTAGCGGGGGAAACCCCTACAATGAGCAGTTCTTC.